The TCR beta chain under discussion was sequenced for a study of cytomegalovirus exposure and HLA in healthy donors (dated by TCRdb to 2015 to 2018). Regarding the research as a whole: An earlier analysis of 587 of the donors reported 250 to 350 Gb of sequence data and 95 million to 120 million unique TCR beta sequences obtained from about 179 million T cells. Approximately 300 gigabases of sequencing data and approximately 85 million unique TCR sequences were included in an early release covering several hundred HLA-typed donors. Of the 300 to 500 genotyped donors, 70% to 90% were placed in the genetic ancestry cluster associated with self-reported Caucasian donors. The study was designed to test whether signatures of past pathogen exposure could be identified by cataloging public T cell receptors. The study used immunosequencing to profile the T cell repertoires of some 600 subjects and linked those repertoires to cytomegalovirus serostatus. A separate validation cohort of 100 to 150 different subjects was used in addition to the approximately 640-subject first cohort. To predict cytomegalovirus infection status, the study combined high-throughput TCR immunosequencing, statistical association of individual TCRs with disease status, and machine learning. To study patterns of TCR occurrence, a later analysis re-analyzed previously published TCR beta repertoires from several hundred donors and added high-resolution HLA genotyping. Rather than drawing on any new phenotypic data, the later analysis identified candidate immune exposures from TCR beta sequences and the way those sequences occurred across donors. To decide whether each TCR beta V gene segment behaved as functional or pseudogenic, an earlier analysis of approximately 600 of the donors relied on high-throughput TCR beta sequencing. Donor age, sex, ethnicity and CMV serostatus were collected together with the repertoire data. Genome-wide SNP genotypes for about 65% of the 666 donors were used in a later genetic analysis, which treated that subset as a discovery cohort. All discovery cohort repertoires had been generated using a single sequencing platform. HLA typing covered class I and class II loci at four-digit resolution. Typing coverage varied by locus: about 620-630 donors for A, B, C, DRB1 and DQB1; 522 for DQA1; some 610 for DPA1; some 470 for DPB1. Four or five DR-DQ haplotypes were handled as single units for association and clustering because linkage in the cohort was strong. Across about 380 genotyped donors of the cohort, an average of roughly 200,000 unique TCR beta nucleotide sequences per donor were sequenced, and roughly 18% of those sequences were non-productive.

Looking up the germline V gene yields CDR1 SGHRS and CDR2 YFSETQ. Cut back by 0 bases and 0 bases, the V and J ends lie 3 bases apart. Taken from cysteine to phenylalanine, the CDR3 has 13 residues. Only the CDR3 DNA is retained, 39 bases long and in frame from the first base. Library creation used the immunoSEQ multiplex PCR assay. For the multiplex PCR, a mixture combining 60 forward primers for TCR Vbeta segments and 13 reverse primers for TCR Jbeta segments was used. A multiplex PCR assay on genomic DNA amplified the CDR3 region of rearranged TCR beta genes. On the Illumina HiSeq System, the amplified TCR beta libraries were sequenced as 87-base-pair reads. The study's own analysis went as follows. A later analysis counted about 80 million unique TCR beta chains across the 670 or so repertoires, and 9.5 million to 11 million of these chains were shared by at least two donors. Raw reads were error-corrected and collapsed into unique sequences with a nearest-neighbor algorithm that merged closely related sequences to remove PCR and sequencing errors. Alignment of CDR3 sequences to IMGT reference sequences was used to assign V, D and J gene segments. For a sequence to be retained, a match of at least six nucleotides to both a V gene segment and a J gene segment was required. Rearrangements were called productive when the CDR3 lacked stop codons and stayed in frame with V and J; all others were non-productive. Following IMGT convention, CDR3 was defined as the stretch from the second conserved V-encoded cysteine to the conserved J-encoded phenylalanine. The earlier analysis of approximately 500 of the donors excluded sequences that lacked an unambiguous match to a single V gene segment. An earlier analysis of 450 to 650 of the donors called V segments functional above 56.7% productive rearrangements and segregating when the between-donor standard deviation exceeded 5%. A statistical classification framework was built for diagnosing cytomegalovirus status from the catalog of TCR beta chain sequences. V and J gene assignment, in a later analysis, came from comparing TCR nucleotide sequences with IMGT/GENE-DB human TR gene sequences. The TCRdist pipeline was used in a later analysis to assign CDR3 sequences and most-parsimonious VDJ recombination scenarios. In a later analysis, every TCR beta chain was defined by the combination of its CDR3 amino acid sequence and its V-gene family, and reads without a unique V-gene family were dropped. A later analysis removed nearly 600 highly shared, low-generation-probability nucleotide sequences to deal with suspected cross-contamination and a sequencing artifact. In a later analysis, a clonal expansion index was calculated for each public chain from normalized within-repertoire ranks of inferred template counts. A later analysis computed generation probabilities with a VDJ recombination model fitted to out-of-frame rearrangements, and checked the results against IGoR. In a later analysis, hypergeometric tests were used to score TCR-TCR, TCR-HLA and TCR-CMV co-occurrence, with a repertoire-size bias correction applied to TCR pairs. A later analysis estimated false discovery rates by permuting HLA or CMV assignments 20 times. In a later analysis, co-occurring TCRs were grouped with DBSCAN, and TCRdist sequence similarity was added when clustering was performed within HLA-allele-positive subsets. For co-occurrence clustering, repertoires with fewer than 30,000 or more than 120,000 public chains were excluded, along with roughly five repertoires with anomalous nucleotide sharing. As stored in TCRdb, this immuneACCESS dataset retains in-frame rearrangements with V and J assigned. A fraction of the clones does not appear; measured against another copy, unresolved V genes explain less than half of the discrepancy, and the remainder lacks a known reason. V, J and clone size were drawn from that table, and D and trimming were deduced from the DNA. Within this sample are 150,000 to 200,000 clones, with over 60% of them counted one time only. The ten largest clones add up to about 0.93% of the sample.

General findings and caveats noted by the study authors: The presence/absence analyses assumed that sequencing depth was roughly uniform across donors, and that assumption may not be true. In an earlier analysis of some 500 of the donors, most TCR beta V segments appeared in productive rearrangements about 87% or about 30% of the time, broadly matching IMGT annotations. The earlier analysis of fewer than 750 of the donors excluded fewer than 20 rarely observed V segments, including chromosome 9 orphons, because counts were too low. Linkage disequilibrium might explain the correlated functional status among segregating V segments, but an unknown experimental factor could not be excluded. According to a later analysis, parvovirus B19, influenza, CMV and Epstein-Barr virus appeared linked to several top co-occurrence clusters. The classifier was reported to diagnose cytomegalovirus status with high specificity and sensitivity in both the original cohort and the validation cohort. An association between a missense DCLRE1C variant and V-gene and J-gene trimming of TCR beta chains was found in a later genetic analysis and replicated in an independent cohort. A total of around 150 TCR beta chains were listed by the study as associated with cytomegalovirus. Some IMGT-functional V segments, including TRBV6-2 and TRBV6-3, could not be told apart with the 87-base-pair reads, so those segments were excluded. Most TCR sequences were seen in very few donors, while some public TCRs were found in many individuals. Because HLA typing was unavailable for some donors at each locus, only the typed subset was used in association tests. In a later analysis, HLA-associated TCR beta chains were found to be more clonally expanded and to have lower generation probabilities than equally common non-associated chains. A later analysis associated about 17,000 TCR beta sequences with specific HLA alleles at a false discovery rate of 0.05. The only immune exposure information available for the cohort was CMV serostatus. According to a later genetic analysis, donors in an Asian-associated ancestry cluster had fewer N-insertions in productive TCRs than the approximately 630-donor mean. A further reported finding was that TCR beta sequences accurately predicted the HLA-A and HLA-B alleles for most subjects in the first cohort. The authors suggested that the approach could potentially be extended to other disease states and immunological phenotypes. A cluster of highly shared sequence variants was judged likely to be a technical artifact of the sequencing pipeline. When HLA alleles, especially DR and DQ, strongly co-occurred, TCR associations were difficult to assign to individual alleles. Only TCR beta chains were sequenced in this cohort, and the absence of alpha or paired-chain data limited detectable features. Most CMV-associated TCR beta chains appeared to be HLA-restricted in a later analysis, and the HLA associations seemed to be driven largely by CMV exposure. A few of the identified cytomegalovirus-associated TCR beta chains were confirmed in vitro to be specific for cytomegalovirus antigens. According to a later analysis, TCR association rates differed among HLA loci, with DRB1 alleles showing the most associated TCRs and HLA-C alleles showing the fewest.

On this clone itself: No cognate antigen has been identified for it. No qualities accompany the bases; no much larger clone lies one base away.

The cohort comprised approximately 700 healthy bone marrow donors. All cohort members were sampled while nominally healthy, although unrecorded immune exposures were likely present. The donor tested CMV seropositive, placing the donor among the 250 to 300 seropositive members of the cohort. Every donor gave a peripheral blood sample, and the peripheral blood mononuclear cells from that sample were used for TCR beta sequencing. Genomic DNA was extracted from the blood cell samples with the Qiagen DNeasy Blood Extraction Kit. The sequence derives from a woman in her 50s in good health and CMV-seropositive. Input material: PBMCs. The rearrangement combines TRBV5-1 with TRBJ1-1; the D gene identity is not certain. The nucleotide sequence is TGCGCCAGCAGCTTGGCAGTGAACACTGAAGCTTTCTTT. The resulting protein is CASSLAVNTEAFF.